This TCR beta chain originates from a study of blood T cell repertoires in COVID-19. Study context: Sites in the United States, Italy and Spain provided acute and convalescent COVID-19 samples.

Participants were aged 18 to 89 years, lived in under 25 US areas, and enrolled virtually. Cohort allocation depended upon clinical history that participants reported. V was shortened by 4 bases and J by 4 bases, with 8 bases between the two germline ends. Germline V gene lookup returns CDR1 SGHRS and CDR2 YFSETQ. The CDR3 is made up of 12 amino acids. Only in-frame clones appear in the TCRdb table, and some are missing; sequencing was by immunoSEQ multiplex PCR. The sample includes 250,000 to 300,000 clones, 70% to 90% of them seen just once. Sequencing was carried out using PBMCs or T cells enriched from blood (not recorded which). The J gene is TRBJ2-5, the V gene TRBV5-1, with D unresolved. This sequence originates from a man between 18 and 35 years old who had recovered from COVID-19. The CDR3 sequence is CASSAGPETQYF. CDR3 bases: TGCGCCAGCAGCGCTGGGCCAGAGACCCAGTACTTC.